This T cell receptor beta chain was documented in a study of post-analysis software for immune sequencing data. Across the whole study: Some patients lacked subtype; others had relapsing-remitting, secondary progressive or progressive-relapsing disease. Study results and limitations: Comparison with controls showed significantly lower normalized Chao1 diversity in multiple sclerosis patients. F measure grouped same-batch samples tightly together. Four or five TRBV segments were significantly more frequent in patients than in controls. TRBV5-6, TRBV5-1 and TRBV20-1 were among these segments.

In the case of this clonotype: Antigen unknown.

This CDR3 has 14 residues. From germline, CDR1 is MNHNY and CDR2 SVGAGI (reference sequence). Trimming cost V 2 bases and J 2 bases, with 10 bases left between them. Unique molecular identifiers were built into the TCR beta cDNA libraries. TCRdb re-called the PCR reads through MiXCR, storing one row per CDR3 protein. The data show about 540,000 distinct CDR3 sequences, around 31% seen once. The sequence came from a girl younger than 18 with multiple sclerosis. The specimen was blood. The chain is built from TRBV6-6 and TRBJ2-7; D possibly corresponds to TRBD1 (5 bases). This CDR3 reads CASSYQDKTYEQYF. In DNA form, the CDR3 reads TGTGCCAGCAGTTACCAGGACAAGACCTACGAGCAGTACTTC.